This TCR beta chain appears in the sequencing data of a study of CD8+CD57+ T cells in acquired aplastic anemia. Study observations and caveats: Any difference that existed in CD8+ Simpson's diversity between patients and controls was not significant. Shared by patients and controls, just under 30 CD8+ CDR3s were abundant in patients.

Previously, flow cytometry had revealed CD8+CD57+ cell expansion in the patients chosen for sequencing. Severe acquired aplastic anemia was diagnosed in all patients. Genomic DNA provided the template from which TCR beta VDJ and CDR3 profiles were obtained. TCRdb recomputed calls from the reads with MiXCR, one row per CDR3 protein. Of 150,000 to 180,000 distinct CDR3 sequences in the sample, just over 50% were seen once. This CDR3 is built from 13 residues. Per germline, CDR1 SGHTA and CDR2 FQGNSA. V dropped 7 bases and J dropped 2 bases, with 11 bases sitting between them. This clonotype was counted a few times. The antigen is unknown.

Sequencing was done on a sample of sorted CD4+, CD8+, or CD8+CD57+ T cells (not recorded which) from PBMCs. The receptor was isolated from a human donor with aplastic anemia. The chain couples TRBV7-2 to TRBJ1-2; D not certain. CDR3 DNA sequence: TGTGCCAGCAAACCGACGGGGAACTATGGCTACACCTTC. Its protein product is CASKPTGNYGYTF.